These 22 T cell receptor beta chains share one sample of origin, sequenced in a study of CD8+ T cells in alopecia areata. Sequencing templates came from extracted RNA that was reverse transcribed into cDNA. Assay: immunoSEQ multiplex PCR; the TCRdb copy retains only in-frame clones and omits some. Here the sample spans 170,000 or so clones, over 50% being singletons. Sequencing was performed on CD4+ T cells sorted from blood, taken at week 0. The receptors originated from a human donor with alopecia areata.

This chain connects TRBV4-1 to TRBJ2-3; D might be TRBD2 (6 bases). From germline, CDR1 is MGHRA and CDR2 YSYEKL. The CDR3 spans 15 residues. The V gene lost 7 bases and the J gene lost 5 bases, with 19 bases spanning the gap. CDR3 bases: TGCGCCAGCATCACCAAGATGGAGGGAGTAGATACGCAGTATTTT. It is translated as CASITKMEGVDTQYF.

The chain carries TRBV30 and TRBJ2-1; 10 nucleotides match TRBD2. Germline assignment: CDR1 GTSNPN and CDR2 SVGIG (reference sequence). The CDR3 covers 12 residues. The ends lost 3 bases at V and 12 bases at J; junction bases unmatched: 5. CDR3 loop: CAWSSGGALQFF. The CDR3 region has the DNA TGTGCCTGGAGCAGCGGGGGGGCCTTGCAGTTCTTC.

V is TRBV30 and J is TRBJ2-5, with D possibly being TRBD1 (5 bases). Trimming took 1 base from V and 4 from J, leaving 10 bases between them. Germline V gives CDR1 GTSNPN, CDR2 SVGIG (reference sequence). The CDR3 extends over 13 amino acids. For the CDR3, the DNA is TGTGCCTGGAGTGAAAAAGGGGTAGAGACCCAGTACTTC. This codes for CAWSEKGVETQYF.

The chain links TRBV5-4 to TRBJ1-1; TRBD1 aligns across 9 bases. V shed 4 bases, J shed 0 bases, and the junction held 10 bases outside the gene matches. The CDR3 sequence is 17 residues long. Germline CDR1 is SGHNT and CDR2 is YYREEE (reference sequence). CDR3 in amino acids: CASSRPGQGLVNTEAFF. In DNA form, the CDR3 reads TGTGCCAGCAGCCGACCGGGACAGGGTTTGGTGAACACTGAAGCTTTCTTT.

The rearrangement uses TRBV6-6 and TRBJ1-5; maybe TRBD1 (5 bases). Trimming shortened V by 0 bases and J by 6 bases, and 15 bases separated the two germline ends. The CDR3 consists of 16 residues. Per germline, CDR1 MNHNY and CDR2 SVGAGI (reference sequence). The CDR3 DNA sequence: TGTGCCAGCAGTTACTCGAGTCAGGGTGCGGGTCAGCCCCAGCATTTT. Protein: CASSYSSQGAGQPQHF.

The rearrangement links TRBV29-1 to TRBJ2-1, with TRBD1 matching over 9 bases. The J segment lost 9 bases and the V segment lost 7 bases, leaving 13 bases of the junction unmatched. Germline V gene data show CDR1 as SQVTM and CDR2 as ANQGSEA. The CDR3 totals 14 residues. CDR3 protein: CSATGTGIYIEQFF. In nucleotides, the CDR3 is TGCAGCGCAACCGGGACAGGGATTTATATTGAGCAGTTCTTC.

The chain is built from TRBV6-5 and TRBJ2-7, with a tentative D call TRBD1 (6 bases). Germline V gives CDR1 MNHEY, CDR2 SVGAGI. The CDR3 consists of 15 residues. Trimming took off 0 bases at V and 7 bases at J, with 16 bases between the two ends. CDR3 DNA: TGTGCCAGCAGTTACTCCGACACAGGGCCCGGTGAGCAGTACTTC. Translating it yields CASSYSDTGPGEQYF.

The chain links TRBV29-1 to TRBJ2-3, with 8 nucleotides matching TRBD2. Germline loops: CDR1 SQVTM, CDR2 ANQGSEA. Losses at the gene ends were 4 bases for V and 7 bases for J; bases not matched to a gene: 10. There are 14 residues in the CDR3. This chain's CDR3 is CSVVGLARSNTQYF. For the CDR3, the DNA is TGCAGCGTTGTAGGACTAGCCAGGAGCAATACGCAGTATTTT.

This chain joins TRBV7-8 and TRBJ1-5; a weak D match, TRBD1 (5 bases). The CDR3 has 16 amino acids. Germline lookup yields CDR1 SGHVS and CDR2 FQNEAQ. V lost 2 bases and J 1 base, leaving 12 bases between the germline ends. In DNA, the CDR3 is TGTGCCAGCAGCTTATGGGGGGAAGGGAGCAATCAGCCCCAGCATTTT. Amino acid sequence: CASSLWGEGSNQPQHF.

In this sample, this clone turned up a few times. The rearrangement links TRBV6-5 to TRBJ1-5, with no clear D. V lost 5 bases and J lost 9, with 17 bases in between. The CDR3 loop spans 14 amino acids. Germline V CDR1 and CDR2: MNHEY, SVGAGI. CDR3 amino acids: CASSPVVGTGPQHF. For the CDR3, the DNA is TGTGCCAGCAGTCCGGTAGTGGGAACCGGGCCCCAGCATTTT.

Here the CDR3 reads CASSELLGGGAYNEQFF. The CDR3, as DNA: TGTGCCAGCAGTGAACTGTTAGGGGGGGGAGCCTACAATGAGCAGTTCTTC. V usage is TRBV2 and J usage is TRBJ2-1, with a weak D call TRBD2 (7 bases). Trimming took 2 bases from V and 2 from J, leaving 16 bases between them. Germline assignment: CDR1 SNHLY and CDR2 FYNNEI. This CDR3 contains 17 residues. The variable domain in full, with the rest retrieved from reference TRBV2 and TRBJ2-1, is EPEVTQTPSHQVTQMGQEVILRCVPISNHLYFYWYRQILGQKVEFLVSFYNNEISEKSEIFDDQFSVERPDGSNFTLKIRSTKLEDSAMYFCASSELLGGGAYNEQFFGPGTRLTVL.

The genes are TRBV29-1 and TRBJ1-2; TRBD1 agrees at 7 bases. V shed 0 bases, J shed 2 bases, and the junction held 6 bases outside the gene matches. This CDR3 is built from 15 residues. Germline values: CDR1 SQVTM, CDR2 ANQGSEA. The CDR3 coding sequence is TGCAGCGTTGAAGAAGTCCGGGGACAGAACTATGGCTACACCTTC. Its protein is CSVEEVRGQNYGYTF.

The chain uses TRBV30 and TRBJ1-1; 8 bases align to TRBD1. The CDR3 has 13 residues. V shed 1 base, J shed 5 bases, and the junction held 3 bases outside the gene matches. Germline loops: CDR1 GTSNPN, CDR2 SVGIG (reference sequence). CDR3 DNA sequence: TGTGCCTGGAGTGCAGACAGGGGAACTGAAGCTTTCTTT. The encoded protein is CAWSADRGTEAFF.

The chain uses TRBV30 and TRBJ1-2; possible D gene TRBD1, 6 bases. Per the germline V gene, CDR1 is GTSNPN and CDR2 is SVGIG (reference sequence). CDR3 length: 14 residues. Trimming took 0 bases from V and 3 from J, leaving 11 bases between them. CDR3 loop: CAWSVLGADYGYTF. CDR3 nucleotide sequence: TGTGCCTGGAGTGTACTGGGGGCGGACTATGGCTACACCTTC. The full variable domain, completed using reference TRBV30 and TRBJ1-2, is SQTIHQWPATLVQPVGSPLSLECTVEGTSNPNLYWYRQAAGRGLQLLFYSVGIGQISSEVPQNLSASRPQDRQFILSSKKLLLSDSGFYLCAWSVLGADYGYTFGSGTRLTVV.

The sample holds one count of this clone. The chain links TRBV15 to TRBJ1-5, with a weak D call TRBD1 (6 bases). This CDR3 is 15 amino acids long. Trimming pared 1 base from V and 0 bases from J, leaving 7 bases between. Germline loops: CDR1 LNHNV, CDR2 YYDKDF (reference sequence). The CDR3 is CATSRGTASNQPQHF. In DNA, the CDR3 is TGTGCCACCAGCAGAGGGACAGCTAGCAATCAGCCCCAGCATTTT.

This clone showed up just a few times. V gene TRBV9 combines with J gene TRBJ2-7; 10 bases match TRBD1. The germline gives CDR1 SGDLS, CDR2 YYNGEE. This CDR3 has 14 residues. The J segment lost 3 bases and the V segment lost 2 bases, leaving 2 bases of the junction unmatched. The CDR3 loop reads CASSVGQGLYEQYF. The CDR3 nucleotides read TGTGCCAGCAGCGTGGGACAGGGGCTCTACGAGCAGTACTTC.

The J gene is TRBJ2-4, the V gene TRBV10-3; 10 bases fit TRBD2. Trimming at V came to 3 bases and at J to 0 bases, leaving 14 bases not matched to a gene. Germline-derived CDR1 and CDR2 are ENHRY and SYGVKD. CDR3 length equals 20 residues. For the CDR3, the DNA is TGTGCCATCAGTGACGCGCTAGCGGGGGACCTAACCCTAGCCAAAAACATTCAGTACTTC. It codes for CAISDALAGDLTLAKNIQYF.

The chain links TRBV25-1 to TRBJ2-2, with D possibly matching TRBD1 (5 bases). V lost 2 bases to trimming and J lost 1 base, with 5 bases between them. CDR1 is MGHDK, CDR2 SYGVNS, per germline. The CDR3 spans 14 residues. The CDR3 DNA reads TGTGCCAGCAGTGAACAGGGGAACACCGGGGAGCTGTTTTTT. Translated, it gives CASSEQGNTGELFF.

For the CDR3, the DNA is TGTGCCAGTGATGCGGGACCAAACACAGATACGCAGTATTTT. Amino acid sequence: CASDAGPNTDTQYF. The chain is built from TRBV6-6 and TRBJ2-3; the D gene is possibly TRBD2 (6 bases). This CDR3 spans 14 amino acids. V was pared by 9 bases and J by 2 bases, with 15 bases between. From germline, CDR1 is MNHNY and CDR2 SVGAGI (reference sequence).

The gene calls are TRBV29-1 and TRBJ1-1, with unresolved D. Germline lookup yields CDR1 SQVTM and CDR2 ANQGSEA. The CDR3 spans 13 residues. Between the trimmed V and J ends, which lost 4 bases and 0 bases, there was a span of 9 bases. The chain's CDR3 is CSVVRQMNTEAFF. CDR3 in DNA: TGCAGCGTTGTAAGGCAGATGAACACTGAAGCTTTCTTT. Drawing the rest from reference TRBV29-1 and TRBJ1-1, the complete variable domain is SAVISQKPSRDICQRGTSLTIQCQVDSQVTMMFWYRQQPGQSLTLIATANQGSEATYESGFVIDKFPISRPNLTFSTLTVSNMSPEDSSIYLCSVVRQMNTEAFFGQGTRLTVV.

This chain joins TRBV6-5 and TRBJ1-5, with D possibly TRBD1 on 6 matching bases. Germline CDR1 MNHEY, CDR2 SVGAGI. V gave up 0 bases and J gave up 6 bases, with 12 bases separating them. CDR3 length: 15 residues. CDR3 region: CASSYSRGASQPQHF. The CDR3 nucleotides read TGTGCCAGCAGTTACTCCCGGGGGGCGAGTCAGCCCCAGCATTTT.

This rearrangement joins TRBV18 to TRBJ2-5; D remains ambiguous. The CDR3 covers 14 residues. Germline lookup yields CDR1 KGHSH and CDR2 LQKENI. The germline V and J ends were trimmed by 2 bases and 2 bases, with 9 bases remaining between them. CDR3 residues: CASSPRVVQETQYF. In DNA form, the CDR3 reads TGTGCCAGCTCACCAAGGGTAGTGCAAGAGACCCAGTACTTC.